The T cell receptor (beta chain) under discussion was sequenced for a study of T cell repertoires in cytomegalovirus infection. In the study overall: Public TCR beta signatures indicated both CMV infection and matching HLA type.

The V and J ends lost 0 bases and 5 bases respectively, with 9 bases between them. The CDR3 has 14 residues. CDR1 and CDR2 from the germline V gene are KGHDR and SFDVKD. With respect to this clonotype: The antigen is undetermined.

From the reads, TCRdb called clonotypes with MiXCR, one entry per CDR3 protein. The data show about 890,000 distinct CDR3 sequences, about 33% seen once. Sequenced material: cultured CD8+ T cells from PBMCs, taken from culture after CMV antigen stimulation. The gene calls are TRBV24-1 and TRBJ2-5; D gene ambiguous. This receptor was obtained from a human donor in good health (CMV status not recorded). Some clones in this sample may be carry-over from other donors' samples. The CDR3 DNA is TGTGCCACCAGTGATTTGCAGGACCTGGAGACCCAGTACTTC. Its protein product is CATSDLQDLETQYF.